The 15 T cell receptor beta chains below were found in one sample sequenced in a study of blood T cell repertoires in COVID-19. Assay used: immunoSEQ multiplex PCR; TCRdb lists only in-frame clones, some missing. The sample carries about half a million clones, approximately 92% recorded once. Material: peripheral blood. The receptors stem from a man in his late teens or twenties with COVID-19, enrolled during active disease.

The J gene is TRBJ1-1, the V gene TRBV11-3; 8 nucleotides match TRBD1. The CDR3 has 14 residues. Germline V gives CDR1 SGHNT, CDR2 YENEEA. V gave up 3 bases and J gave up 3 bases; unmatched junction bases: 3. CDR3 amino acids: CASSFLTGDTEAFF. The CDR3 nucleotides are TGTGCCAGCAGCTTTTTGACAGGGGACACTGAAGCTTTCTTT. The variable domain in full, with the rest retrieved from reference TRBV11-3 and TRBJ1-1, is EAGVVQSPRYKIIEKKQPVAFWCNPISGHNTLYWYLQNLGQGPELLIRYENEEAVDDSQLPKDRFSAERLKGVDSTLKIQPAELGDSAVYLCASSFLTGDTEAFFGQGTRLTVV.

The genes are TRBV7-2 and TRBJ2-5; 8 bases are a match to TRBD2. This CDR3 comprises 15 residues. J lost 5 bases, V lost 2 bases, and 7 bases had no gene match. CDR1 SGHTA and CDR2 FQGNSA come from the germline V gene. The CDR3 DNA follows: TGTGCCAGCAGCTTATACGGGGGGGCCTCGGAGACCCAGTACTTC. This sequence encodes CASSLYGGASETQYF.

To note about this clone: This sample also contains other DNA sequences that code for the same CDR3. The chain has TRBV20-1 and TRBJ2-5, with a tentative D call TRBD2 (7 bases). V was clipped by 6 bases and J by 5 bases, with 10 bases between them. Per germline, CDR1 DFQATT and CDR2 SNEGSKA (reference sequence). CDR3 size: 11 residues. CDR3 DNA sequence: TGCAGTGCCAGGGGAGGGGAGACCCAGTACTTC. Translated: CSARGGETQYF.

The CDR3 DNA is TGTGCCAGAAGCACCGCGGGGGCCGCTAACTATGGCTACACCTTC. Translating gives CARSTAGAANYGYTF. The chain is built from TRBV5-3 and TRBJ1-2; tentative D call: TRBD1 (6 bases). TRBV5-3 is annotated as an ORF whose role is uncertain. The CDR3 contains 15 residues. V was cut by 4 bases and J by 0 bases, with 13 bases left in between.

The rearrangement links TRBV30 to TRBJ1-5; TRBD1 is a possible D gene (5 bases). Between the trimmed V and J ends, which lost 3 bases and 0 bases, there was a span of 15 bases. Per germline, CDR1 GTSNPN and CDR2 SVGIG (reference sequence). This CDR3 has 16 residues. The CDR3: CAWSPGGPYSNQPQHF. As DNA, the CDR3 is TGTGCCTGGAGCCCCGGGGGACCCTATAGCAATCAGCCCCAGCATTTT.

This clone appeared a few times. The rearrangement links TRBV30 to TRBJ1-5; 7 bases are a match to TRBD1. Trimming removed 5 bases from V and 7 bases from J; junction bases left unmatched: 8. The CDR3 totals 13 residues. Germline V CDR1 and CDR2: GTSNPN, SVGIG (reference sequence). The CDR3 loop reads CAWDREFGQPQHF. CDR3 nucleotides: TGTGCCTGGGACAGGGAATTTGGACAGCCCCAGCATTTT.

This rearrangement joins TRBV6-1 to TRBJ2-7; no reliable D call. Per the germline V gene, CDR1 is MNHNS and CDR2 is SASEGT. V lost 2 bases, J lost 5 bases, and 10 bases lay in between. This CDR3 spans 13 amino acids. CDR3 sequence (DNA): TGTGCCAGCAGTGAATTAGGCGGCAACGAGCAGTACTTC. It yields the protein CASSELGGNEQYF.

The V call is TRBV30, the J call TRBJ2-7; D not resolved. CDR3 length: 14 amino acids. The V and J ends lost 3 bases and 3 bases respectively, with 15 bases between them. The germline V gene encodes CDR1 GTSNPN and CDR2 SVGIG (reference sequence). The CDR3 region has the DNA TGTGCCTGGAGGCGCGAGCCAGGATTCTACGAGCAGTACTTC. Translating gives CAWRREPGFYEQYF.

The J gene is TRBJ2-1, the V gene TRBV5-4, with D possibly TRBD1 on 6 matching bases. Trimming pared 1 base from V and 7 bases from J, leaving 12 bases between. Germline assignment: CDR1 SGHNT and CDR2 YYREEE (reference sequence). The CDR3 runs 14 residues. In DNA form, the CDR3 reads TGTGCCAGCAGCTTGTCCTCAGGGGCGAATGAGCAGTTCTTC. It translates to CASSLSSGANEQFF.

The chain joins TRBV29-1 to TRBJ1-3; weak D call: TRBD1 (6 bases). Germline lookup yields CDR1 SQVTM and CDR2 ANQGSEA. This CDR3 region has 15 residues. Trimming stripped 2 bases from V and 0 bases from J, with 11 bases between. This CDR3 reads CSVEFPGVSGNTIYF. In nucleotides, the CDR3 is TGCAGCGTTGAATTTCCAGGGGTCTCTGGAAACACCATATATTTT.

The CDR3 sequence: CASSPKAGQAIYEQYF. The CDR3 nucleotides read TGTGCCAGCAGCCCTAAAGCGGGACAGGCCATCTACGAGCAGTACTTC. The genes are TRBV11-2 and TRBJ2-7; possibly TRBD1 for D (8 bases). The V end lost 5 bases, the J end lost 3 bases, and 20 bases lay between the germline ends. The CDR3 is 16 amino acids. CDR1 is SGHAT and CDR2 is FQNNGV in the germline V gene. The whole variable domain, remainder taken from reference TRBV11-2 and TRBJ2-7, is EAGVAQSPRYKIIEKRQSVAFWCNPISGHATLYWYQQILGQGPKLLIQFQNNGVVDDSQLPKDRFSAERLKGVDSTLKIQPAKLEDSAVYLCASSPKAGQAIYEQYFGPGTRLTVT.

The CDR3 region has the DNA TGTGCCAGCAGCCAAGTCCCAGGGGGCACTGAAGCTTTCTTT. Amino acid sequence: CASSQVPGGTEAFF. V and J are TRBV3-1 (or the pseudogene TRBV3-2) and TRBJ1-1, with TRBD1 identical over 7 bases. V lost 1 base, J lost 4 bases, and 3 bases stayed unmatched. Germline V gene lookup returns CDR1 LGHDT and CDR2 YNNKEL (reference sequence). The CDR3 totals 14 residues.

J is TRBJ2-7 and V is TRBV24-1; 10 bases agree with TRBD2. The CDR3 totals 14 residues. Trimming took 7 bases from V and 5 from J; bases not matched to a gene: 7. Germline V lookup: CDR1 KGHDR, CDR2 SFDVKD. Written as DNA, the CDR3 is TGTGCCACCAGCTCAGCGGGAGGGCCGAACGAGCAGTACTTC. It specifies CATSSAGGPNEQYF.

This rearrangement joins TRBV21-1 to TRBJ1-5. TRBV21-1 is designated a pseudogene. The CDR3 has 17 amino acids. In DNA, the CDR3 is TGTGCCAGCAGAAAAAGGAAGGGGAGGAGGGGCAATCAGCCCCAGCATTTT. Translated: CASRKRKGRRGNQPQHF.

V usage is TRBV19 and J usage is TRBJ2-3; D remains ambiguous. V was trimmed by 6 bases and J by 1 base, leaving 14 bases between them. CDR3 size: 15 residues. Germline V gene data show CDR1 as LNHDA and CDR2 as SQIVND (reference sequence). The CDR3 sequence: CASRISSRGTDTQYF. CDR3 bases: TGTGCCAGTAGGATAAGCTCCCGGGGCACAGATACGCAGTATTTT.